This T cell receptor (beta chain) originates from a study of regulatory T cells in long-lasting Graves disease (dated by TCRdb to the early 2020s). Looking at the study overall: In the newly diagnosed Graves' disease group, patients had been taking antithyroid drugs for less than 3 months. This study used TCR sequencing and RNA sequencing of peripheral blood to compare persistent Graves' disease patients against newly diagnosed Graves' disease patients. The study took place in China and was registered as a clinical trial. TCR sequencing covered about 13 persistent and roughly 20 newly diagnosed Graves' disease patients, 33 samples in total. Broad study findings and their caveats: The authors acknowledged the small sample size as a limitation that may reduce accuracy. Patients with persistent disease shared more public clonotypes (approximately 2,500) than newly diagnosed patients did (around 930). TRBV28, TRBJ1-2 and TRBJ2-5 were preferentially used in persistent disease, while TRBV20-1 and TRBJ2-1 were favored in newly diagnosed disease. Only the TCR beta chain was sequenced and analyzed. Compared with newly diagnosed patients, persistent Graves' disease patients had lower TCR Shannon entropy and fewer highly expanded clones, which suggests clonal expansion. The study examined only peripheral blood because the primary lesion, thyroid tissue, could not be accessed.

This specimen's time point label, interpreted: newly diagnosed GD, antithyroid drugs for less than 3 months. For both TCR sequencing and RNA sequencing, RNA was extracted from PBMCs in TRIzol. The diagnosis of Graves' disease followed American Thyroid Association guidelines. Recruitment of patients was carried out at an endocrinology department in Xi'an, China. From each patient, approximately 9 milliliters of peripheral blood was collected into an EDTA anticoagulant tube. Ficoll Paque Plus density gradient separation was used to isolate PBMCs, and no further T cell sorting was done. RNA quality was checked with an Agilent 2100 Bioanalyzer and agarose gel, and concentration with a NanoDrop 2000. Regarding this clonotype: Its binding antigen is unknown. Base qualities are not at hand, and no much larger clone is one base apart.

Including cysteine and phenylalanine, the CDR3 has 14 amino acids. CDR3 DNA only is kept here, 42 bases in frame from base 1. The germline V gene supplies CDR1 SQVTM and CDR2 ANQGSEA. V loses 4 bases of germline sequence and J loses 2 bases, and the interval between the two ends is 14 bases. Libraries were built with multiplex PCR. The run used an Illumina HiSeq 4000. iRepertoire HTBI primers and Arm-PCR amplification of CDR3 regions were used to construct TCR beta libraries. Gel purification was performed on PCR products prior to sequencing. Per the source publication's procedure: Across samples, roughly 60 TRBV and 15 or so TRBJ segments were identified and used for gene usage analysis of CDR3 amino acid clonotypes. COPE and FqMerger were used to merge the filtered high-quality paired reads into contigs. BLAST was used to align contigs to the IMGT TRBV, TRBD and TRBJ reference genes, and CDR3 was defined following IMGT. Highly expanded clones were defined as clonotypes with a frequency above 0.1%. Shannon entropy was used to measure repertoire diversity, and the Gini coefficient was used to measure V-J evenness. A clonotype found in more than one individual was treated as public. TCRdb reprocessing: public reads trimmed at Q25 with fastp, clones called with MiXCR, in-frame beta chains kept. Duplicate CDR3 protein sequences are folded into a single record with the most common DNA and genes. TCRdb's processing, not the authors', yielded these V and J calls. Present in this sample are 550,000 to 600,000 distinct CDR3 sequences, roughly 15% of which were seen just once. The ten largest clones take up approximately 12% of the sample.

These data also featured in a second study, about T cells in Graves' hyperthyroidism and ophthalmopathy. The second source states: Stable Graves' hyperthyroidism was defined as no progression to ophthalmopathy during 18 months of follow-up. The hyperthyroidism patients were between 18 and 65 years old and newly diagnosed, with a disease duration of less than 2 months. Any patient with an uncontrolled infection, another autoimmune disease, pregnancy or lactation was excluded. Diagnoses relied on clinical symptoms, serum thyroxine and TRAb, thyroid ultrasound and orbital computed tomography. A first-round RT-PCR of the TCR CDR3 used the HTBI primer set with the Qiagen OneStep RT-PCR kit. Most expanded thyroid clonotypes (frequency above 0.001) were also detected in blood, suggesting blood repertoires may reflect thyroid immune responses. A model built on a 13 V-J signature distinguished ophthalmopathy from stable hyperthyroidism, reaching around 88% sensitivity and 81.08% specificity in cross-validation and 80%/75% in testing. In validation, the model predicted progression to ophthalmopathy a median of about 6.5 months before onset, with roughly 70% sensitivity and 72.22% specificity. To identify distinguishing TCR V-J signatures, a discovery cohort of some 100 patients was used, comprising 40 to 45 with Graves' ophthalmopathy and under 60 with stable Graves' hyperthyroidism. An independent validation cohort of about 20 hyperthyroidism patients and some 15 patients who later progressed to ophthalmopathy tested prospective prediction of ophthalmopathy. The 95 to 100 discovery patients were randomly divided into training and test sets at a 7:3 ratio. The study also compared thyroid tissue and blood T-cell repertoires from 6 or 7 Graves' hyperthyroidism patients. After blood sampling, hyperthyroidism patients were treated with methimazole at a starting dose of 30 mg daily, and ophthalmopathy patients were treated with high-dose intravenous methylprednisolone. The libraries were constructed in a second round of multiplex PCR and then size-selected and purified. Sequencing of the libraries was done on an Illumina HiSeq2000 using paired-end 100 bp reads. SOAPnuke was used to process the raw data, throwing out any read that contained adapters or uncalled bases, had a mean Phred below 15, or lacked an exact constant-primer or identifier match. COPE v1.2.5 was used to merge high-quality paired reads, and clonotypes were defined as unique nucleotide sequences. MiTCR v1.1 was used to align the clonotypes against IMGT TRBV, TRBD and TRBJ reference segments. Analysis was restricted to V-J combinations with a frequency above 0.0001, which covered over 98% of repertoires. The TCS score was defined as the ratio of F50 (clonal expansion) to E x V (chaos), calculated using BLOSUM62-based TCRdist between CDR3 peptides within each V-J. Welch's t-statistics and random forest reduced several hundred V-J features to some 14, which were used in a naive Bayes classifier (R e1071). No statistical method was used to set the sample size in advance, and investigators knew the group allocation. The paper describes TCR Vbeta CDR3 sequencing of 120 to 150 peripheral blood samples, made up of about 41 ophthalmopathy patients, 70 to 75 hyperthyroidism patients and 17 progressor patients.

Source: peripheral blood mononuclear cells (PBMCs), taken at new diagnosis, from a patient treated with antithyroid drugs. The receptor comes from a man between 18 and 29 years old with Graves disease. Donor details come from another sample of the same person, matched by shared clones. The chain uses TRBV29-1 and TRBJ1-2, with TRBD1 tentatively as D gene (6 bases match). The DNA sequence is given as TGCAGCGTTGTGCCCAGGGGTTACAACTATGGCTACACCTTC. The encoded protein is CSVVPRGYNYGYTF.